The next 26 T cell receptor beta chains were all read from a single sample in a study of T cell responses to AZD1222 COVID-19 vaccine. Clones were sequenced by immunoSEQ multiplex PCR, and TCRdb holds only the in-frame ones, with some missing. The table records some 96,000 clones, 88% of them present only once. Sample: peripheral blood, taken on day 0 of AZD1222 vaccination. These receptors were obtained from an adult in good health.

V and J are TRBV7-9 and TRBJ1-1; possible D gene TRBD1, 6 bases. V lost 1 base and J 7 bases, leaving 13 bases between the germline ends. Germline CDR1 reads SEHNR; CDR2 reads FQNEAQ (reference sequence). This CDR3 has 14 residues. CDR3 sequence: CASSLDQGRGEAFF. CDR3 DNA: TGTGCCAGCAGCTTAGATCAGGGGCGGGGTGAAGCTTTCTTT.

The CDR3 loop is CASLGQPNTGELFF. Here the CDR3 DNA reads TGTGCCAGCCTGGGACAGCCAAACACCGGGGAGCTGTTTTTT. This chain connects TRBV6-5 to TRBJ2-2; 7 nucleotides align to TRBD1. Germline CDR1 is MNHEY and CDR2 is SVGAGI. Trimming took 8 bases from V and 2 from J; bases not matched to a gene: 5. The CDR3 contains 14 residues.

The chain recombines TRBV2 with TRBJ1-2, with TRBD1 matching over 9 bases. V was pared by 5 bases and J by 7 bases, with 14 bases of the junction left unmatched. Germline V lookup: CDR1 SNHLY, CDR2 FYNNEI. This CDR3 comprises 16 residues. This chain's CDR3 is CASSPRAPGTGLGYTF. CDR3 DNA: TGTGCCAGCAGTCCCCGAGCACCCGGGACAGGGCTTGGCTACACCTTC.

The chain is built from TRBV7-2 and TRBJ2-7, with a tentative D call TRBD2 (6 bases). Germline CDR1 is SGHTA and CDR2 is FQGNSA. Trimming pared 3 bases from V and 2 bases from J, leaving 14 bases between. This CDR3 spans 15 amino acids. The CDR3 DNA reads TGTGCCAGCAGCTTCCTACCTAGCGTCCCCTACGAGCAGTACTTC. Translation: CASSFLPSVPYEQYF.

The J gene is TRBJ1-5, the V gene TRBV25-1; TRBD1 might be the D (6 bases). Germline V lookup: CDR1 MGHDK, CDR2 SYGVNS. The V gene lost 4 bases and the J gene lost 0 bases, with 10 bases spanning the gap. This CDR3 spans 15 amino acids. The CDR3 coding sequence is TGTGCCAGCAGTGGGACAGAATATAGCAATCAGCCCCAGCATTTT. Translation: CASSGTEYSNQPQHF. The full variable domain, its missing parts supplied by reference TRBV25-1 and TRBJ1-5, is EADIYQTPRYLVIGTGKKITLECSQTMGHDKMYWYQQDPGMELHLIHYSYGVNSTEKGDLSSESTVSRIRTEHFPLTLESARPSHTSQYLCASSGTEYSNQPQHFGDGTRLSIL.

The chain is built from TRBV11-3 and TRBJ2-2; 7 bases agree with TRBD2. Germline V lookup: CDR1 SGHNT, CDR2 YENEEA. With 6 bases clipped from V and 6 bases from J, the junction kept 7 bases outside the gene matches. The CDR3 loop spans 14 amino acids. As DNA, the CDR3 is TGTGCCAGCAGGCAAGGAGCGGGACCCGGGGAGCTGTTTTTT. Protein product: CASRQGAGPGELFF.

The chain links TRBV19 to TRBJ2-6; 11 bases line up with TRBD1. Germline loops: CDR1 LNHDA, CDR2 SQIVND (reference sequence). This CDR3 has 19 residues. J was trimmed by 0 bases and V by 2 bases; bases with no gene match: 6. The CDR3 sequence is CASSILRDRGSSGANVLTF. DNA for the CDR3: TGTGCCAGTAGTATACTTAGGGACAGGGGGTCCTCTGGGGCCAACGTCCTGACTTTC.

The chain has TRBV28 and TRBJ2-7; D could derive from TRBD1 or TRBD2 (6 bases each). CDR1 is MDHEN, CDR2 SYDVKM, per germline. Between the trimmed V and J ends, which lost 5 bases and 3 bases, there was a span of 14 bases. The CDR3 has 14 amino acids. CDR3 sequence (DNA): TGTGCCAGCAGTCCTTTGGGGGGCCTCTACGAGCAGTACTTC. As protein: CASSPLGGLYEQYF.

The CDR3 loop is CASSPTDSHNSPLHF. The CDR3 bases are TGTGCCAGCAGCCCTACAGACAGCCATAATTCACCCCTCCACTTT. This chain links TRBV4-2 with TRBJ1-6, with D maybe TRBD1 (5 bases). Germline V gene sequence: CDR1 LGHNA, CDR2 YNFKEQ. The length of the CDR3 is 15 residues. Trimming shortened V by 4 bases and J by 5 bases, and 12 bases separated the two germline ends.

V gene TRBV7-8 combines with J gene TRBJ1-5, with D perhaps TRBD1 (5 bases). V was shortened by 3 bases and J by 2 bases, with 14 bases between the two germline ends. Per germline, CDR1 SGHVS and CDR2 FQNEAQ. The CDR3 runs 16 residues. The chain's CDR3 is CASSLAGTGGNQPQHF. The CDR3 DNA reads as TGTGCCAGCAGCTTGGCCGGGACGGGGGGCAATCAGCCCCAGCATTTT.

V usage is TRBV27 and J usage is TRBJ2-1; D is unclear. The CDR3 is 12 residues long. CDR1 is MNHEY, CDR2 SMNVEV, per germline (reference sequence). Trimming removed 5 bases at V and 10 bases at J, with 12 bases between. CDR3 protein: CASSGASNEQFF. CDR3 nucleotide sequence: TGTGCCAGCAGTGGAGCTTCGAACGAGCAGTTCTTC.

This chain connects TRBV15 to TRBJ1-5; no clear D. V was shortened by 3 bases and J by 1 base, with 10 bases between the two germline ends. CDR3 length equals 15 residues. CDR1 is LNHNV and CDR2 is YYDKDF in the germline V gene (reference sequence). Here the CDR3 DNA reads TGTGCCACCAGCAGTCAGCAGTTCAGCAATCAGCCCCAGCATTTT. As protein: CATSSQQFSNQPQHF.

Written as DNA, the CDR3 is TGTGCCAGCTTAGGAGAGACCCAGTACTTC. Protein: CASLGETQYF. The V call is TRBV25-1, the J call TRBJ2-5; no clear D. The CDR3 extends over 10 amino acids. Between the trimmed V and J ends, which lost 8 bases and 4 bases, there was a span of 5 bases. Germline CDR1 MGHDK, CDR2 SYGVNS.

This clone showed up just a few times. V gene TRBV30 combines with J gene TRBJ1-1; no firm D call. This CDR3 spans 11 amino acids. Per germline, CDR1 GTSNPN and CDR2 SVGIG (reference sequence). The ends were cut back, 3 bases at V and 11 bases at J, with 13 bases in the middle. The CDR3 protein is CAWRFLLFAFF. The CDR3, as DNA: TGTGCCTGGAGGTTTTTGTTGTTTGCTTTCTTT.

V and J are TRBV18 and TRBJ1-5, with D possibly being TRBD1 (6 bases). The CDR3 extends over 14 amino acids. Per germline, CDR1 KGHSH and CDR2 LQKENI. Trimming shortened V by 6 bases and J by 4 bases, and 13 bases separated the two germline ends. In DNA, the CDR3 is TGTGCCAGCTCCCTTACAGGGTCTAATCAGCCCCAGCATTTT. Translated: CASSLTGSNQPQHF.

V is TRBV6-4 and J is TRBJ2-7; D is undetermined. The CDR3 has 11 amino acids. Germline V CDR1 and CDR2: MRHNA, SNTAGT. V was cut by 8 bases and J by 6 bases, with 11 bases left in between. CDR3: CASPKKAEQYF. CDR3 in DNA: TGTGCCAGCCCGAAAAAGGCCGAGCAGTACTTC.

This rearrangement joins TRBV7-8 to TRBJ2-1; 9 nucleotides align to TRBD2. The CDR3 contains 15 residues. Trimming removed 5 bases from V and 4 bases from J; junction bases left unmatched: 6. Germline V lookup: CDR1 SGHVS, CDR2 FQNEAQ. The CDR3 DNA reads TGTGCCAGCAGCAGTAGCGGGAGTAAGTACAATGAGCAGTTCTTC. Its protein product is CASSSSGSKYNEQFF.

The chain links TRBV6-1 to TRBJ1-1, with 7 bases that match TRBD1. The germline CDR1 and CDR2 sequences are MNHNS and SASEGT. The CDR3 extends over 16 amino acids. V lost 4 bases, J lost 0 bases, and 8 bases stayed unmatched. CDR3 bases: TGTGCCAGCAGTGGCCCGGGACAGCCATTGAACACTGAAGCTTTCTTT. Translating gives CASSGPGQPLNTEAFF.

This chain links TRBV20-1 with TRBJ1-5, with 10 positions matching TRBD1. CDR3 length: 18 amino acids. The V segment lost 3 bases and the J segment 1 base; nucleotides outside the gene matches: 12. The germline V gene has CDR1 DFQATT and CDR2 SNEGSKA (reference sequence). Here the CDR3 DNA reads TGCAGTGCTAGTGCCCCCGGGACAGGGGTCCCGAGCAATCAGCCCCAGCATTTT. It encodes CSASAPGTGVPSNQPQHF.

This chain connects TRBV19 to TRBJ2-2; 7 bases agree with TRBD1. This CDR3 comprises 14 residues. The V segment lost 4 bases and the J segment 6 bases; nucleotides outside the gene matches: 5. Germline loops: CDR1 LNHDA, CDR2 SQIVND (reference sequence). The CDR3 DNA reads TGTGCCAGTAGTACTAATCAGGGGGCCGGGGAGCTGTTTTTT. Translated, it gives CASSTNQGAGELFF. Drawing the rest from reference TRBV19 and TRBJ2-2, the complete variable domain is DGGITQSPKYLFRKEGQNVTLSCEQNLNHDAMYWYRQDPGQGLRLIYYSQIVNDFQKGDIAEGYSVSREKKESFPLTVTSAQKNPTAFYLCASSTNQGAGELFFGEGSRLTVL.

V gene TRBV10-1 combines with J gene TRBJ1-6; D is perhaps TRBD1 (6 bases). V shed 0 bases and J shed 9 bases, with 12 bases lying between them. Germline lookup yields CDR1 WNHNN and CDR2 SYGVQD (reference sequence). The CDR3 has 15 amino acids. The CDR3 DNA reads TGCGCCAGCAGTGAGTCGACGGACAGCAGTTCACCCCTCCACTTT. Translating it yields CASSESTDSSSPLHF.

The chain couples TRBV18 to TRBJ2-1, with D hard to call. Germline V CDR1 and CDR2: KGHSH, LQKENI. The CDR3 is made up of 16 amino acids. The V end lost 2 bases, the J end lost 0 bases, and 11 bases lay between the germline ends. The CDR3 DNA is TGTGCCAGCTCACCATCACCCGGGTCCTCCTACAATGAGCAGTTCTTC. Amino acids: CASSPSPGSSYNEQFF.

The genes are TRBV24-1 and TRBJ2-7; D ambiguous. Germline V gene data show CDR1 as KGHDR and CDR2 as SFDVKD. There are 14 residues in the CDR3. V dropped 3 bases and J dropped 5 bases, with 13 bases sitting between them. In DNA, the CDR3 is TGTGCCACCAGTGATCCCCTGGGCCGCCACGAGCAGTACTTC. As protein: CATSDPLGRHEQYF.

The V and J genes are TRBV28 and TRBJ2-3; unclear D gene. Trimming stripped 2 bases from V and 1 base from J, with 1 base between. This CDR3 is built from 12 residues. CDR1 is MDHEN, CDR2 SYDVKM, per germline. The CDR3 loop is CASSLGTDTQYF. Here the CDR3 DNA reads TGTGCCAGCAGTTTAGGCACAGATACGCAGTATTTT.

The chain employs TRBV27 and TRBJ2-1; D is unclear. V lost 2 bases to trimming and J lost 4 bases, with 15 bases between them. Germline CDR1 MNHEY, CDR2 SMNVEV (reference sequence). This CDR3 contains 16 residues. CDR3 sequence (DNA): TGTGCCAGCAGTTTAACCGGCAGACCGAATTACAATGAGCAGTTCTTC. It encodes CASSLTGRPNYNEQFF.

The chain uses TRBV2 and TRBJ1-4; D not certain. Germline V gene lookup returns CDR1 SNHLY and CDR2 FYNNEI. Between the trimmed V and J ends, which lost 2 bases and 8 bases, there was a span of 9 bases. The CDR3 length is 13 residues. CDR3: CASSETRVEKLFF. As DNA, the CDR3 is TGTGCCAGCAGTGAAACAAGGGTAGAAAAACTGTTTTTT.